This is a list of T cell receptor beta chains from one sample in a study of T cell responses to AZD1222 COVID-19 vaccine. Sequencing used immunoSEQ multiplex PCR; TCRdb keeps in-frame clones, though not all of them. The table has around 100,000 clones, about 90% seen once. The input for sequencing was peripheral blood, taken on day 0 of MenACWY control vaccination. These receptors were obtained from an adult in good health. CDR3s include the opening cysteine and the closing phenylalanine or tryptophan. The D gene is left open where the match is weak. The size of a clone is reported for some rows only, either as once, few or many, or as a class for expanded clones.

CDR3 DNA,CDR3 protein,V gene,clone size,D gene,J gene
TGTGCCAGCTCACCCGTCGAAGGACTATCCCTCTACGAGCAGTACTTC,CASSPVEGLSLYEQYF,TRBV18,few,-,TRBJ2-7
TGTGCCAGCAGCTTAGGCGGGACAGGGGGCGTACAGCCCCAGCATTTT,CASSLGGTGGVQPQHF,TRBV11-2,once,TRBD1,TRBJ1-5
TGCAGCGTCCGGGCCAACACTGAAGCTTTCTTT,CSVRANTEAFF,TRBV29-1,-,-,TRBJ1-1
TGCAGCGCGAACCAGGGAGACTATGGCTACACCTTC,CSANQGDYGYTF,TRBV29-1,-,-,TRBJ1-2
TGTGCCAGCAGCCTTGATCGGACAGCTGGAAACACCATATATTTT,CASSLDRTAGNTIYF,TRBV7-3,once,-,TRBJ1-3
TGTGCCAGTAGGGACGGGTCAGGGGCCCGGACTGAAGCTTTCTTT,CASRDGSGARTEAFF,TRBV19,-,-,TRBJ1-1
TGTGCCAGCAGTGAAGCGACAGCTGATCAGCCCCAGCATTTT,CASSEATADQPQHF,TRBV2,-,-,TRBJ1-5
TGTGCCAGCAGCTCGTGGGAGACCCAGTACTTC,CASSSWETQYF,TRBV3-1/TRBV3-2,-,-,TRBJ2-5
TGTGCCAGCAGTTTCCTGACAGGGACCCATGGCTACACCTTC,CASSFLTGTHGYTF,TRBV28,-,TRBD1,TRBJ1-2
TGTGCCAGTAGTATACAGGGAGGGAACCACGAGCAGTACTTC,CASSIQGGNHEQYF,TRBV19,-,TRBD2,TRBJ2-7
TGCGCCACCTCAGCGGGAGTCACCGGGGAGCTGTTTTTT,CATSAGVTGELFF,TRBV10-1,-,TRBD2,TRBJ2-2
TGTGCCAGTAGTATGGCGACTAGCGGCCAAGAGACCCAGTACTTC,CASSMATSGQETQYF,TRBV19,-,TRBD2,TRBJ2-5
TGCGCCAGCAGCCCGACGGGCCTTGGTGAGGCCCAGCATTTT,CASSPTGLGEAQHF,TRBV5-1,-,-,TRBJ1-5
TGCGCCAGCAGCTTCCCTAGCGGAGAAAGAGATACGCAGTATTTT,CASSFPSGERDTQYF,TRBV5-1,once,TRBD2,TRBJ2-3
TGTGCCAGCAGCTTAGCCCACCAAGAGACCCAGTACTTC,CASSLAHQETQYF,TRBV7-2,-,-,TRBJ2-5
TGTGCCAGCAGCCCAGGGACAGACCCTGGCTGGCGAGCTAACTATGGCTACACCTTC,CASSPGTDPGWRANYGYTF,TRBV3-1/TRBV3-2,medium-sized,TRBD1,TRBJ1-2
TGTGCCAGCAGCCCCCGCCGGACATCCTACGAGCAGTACTTC,CASSPRRTSYEQYF,TRBV9,-,-,TRBJ2-7
TGTGCCATCAGTGGGGATATAAATAATTCACCCCTCCACTTT,CAISGDINNSPLHF,TRBV10-3,-,-,TRBJ1-6
TGTGCCAGCAGTTCCCAAGGCGTCGGCTACACCTTC,CASSSQGVGYTF,TRBV6-5,once,-,TRBJ1-2
TGTGCCAGCAGTTACTCGGGGGGTGGGGTCGCCTACGAGCAGTACTTC,CASSYSGGGVAYEQYF,TRBV6-5,once,-,TRBJ2-7